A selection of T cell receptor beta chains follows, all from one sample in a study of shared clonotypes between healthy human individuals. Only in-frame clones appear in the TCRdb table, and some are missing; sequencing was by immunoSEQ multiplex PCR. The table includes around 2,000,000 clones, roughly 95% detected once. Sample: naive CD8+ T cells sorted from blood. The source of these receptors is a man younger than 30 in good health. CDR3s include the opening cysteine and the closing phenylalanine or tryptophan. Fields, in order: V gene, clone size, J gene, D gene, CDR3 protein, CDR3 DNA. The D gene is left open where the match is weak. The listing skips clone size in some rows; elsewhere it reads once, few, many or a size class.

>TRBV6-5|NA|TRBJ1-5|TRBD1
CASSTGTDSNQPQHF
TGTGCCAGCAGTACCGGGACAGATAGCAATCAGCCCCAGCATTTT
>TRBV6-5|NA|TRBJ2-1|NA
CASSSPDDPPGNEQFF
TGTGCCAGCAGTTCCCCCGATGATCCCCCGGGCAATGAGCAGTTCTTC
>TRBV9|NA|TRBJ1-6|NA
CASSATKGPTNSPLHF
TGTGCCAGCAGCGCAACGAAGGGACCGACTAATTCACCCCTCCACTTT
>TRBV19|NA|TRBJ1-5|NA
CASSIDPTYSNQPQHF
TGTGCCAGTAGTATAGATCCGACCTATAGCAATCAGCCCCAGCATTTT
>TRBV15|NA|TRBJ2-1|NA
CATSSERGQDEQFF
TGTGCCACCAGCAGTGAGAGGGGCCAAGATGAGCAGTTCTTC
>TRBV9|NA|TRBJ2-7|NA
CASSPRQGSYEQYF
TGTGCCAGCAGCCCGCGGCAGGGCTCCTACGAGCAGTACTTC
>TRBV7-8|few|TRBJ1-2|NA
CASTRGSGYTF
TGTGCCAGCACCCGGGGGAGCGGCTACACCTTC
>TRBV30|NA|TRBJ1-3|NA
CAWSVGNSGNTIYF
TGTGCCTGGAGTGTCGGGAACTCTGGAAACACCATATATTTT
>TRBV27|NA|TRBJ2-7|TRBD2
CASSSLAGGPLEQYF
TGTGCCAGCAGTTCATTAGCGGGAGGGCCCCTCGAGCAGTACTTC
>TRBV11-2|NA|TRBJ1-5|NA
CASSLGYSNQPQHF
TGTGCCAGCAGCTTAGGTTATAGCAATCAGCCCCAGCATTTT
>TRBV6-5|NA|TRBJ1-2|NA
CASSPRPIDGYTF
TGTGCCAGCAGCCCCCGACCGATCGACGGCTACACCTTC
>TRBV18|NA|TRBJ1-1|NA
CASSNRNTEAFF
TGTGCCAGCTCAAACCGAAACACTGAAGCTTTCTTT
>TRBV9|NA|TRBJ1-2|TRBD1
CASSAYLSGTGVGYTF
TGTGCCAGCAGTGCCTATCTCTCCGGGACAGGGGTTGGCTACACCTTC
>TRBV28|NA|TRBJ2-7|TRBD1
CASSLDRGLYEQYF
TGTGCCAGCAGTTTGGACAGGGGGCTCTACGAGCAGTACTTC
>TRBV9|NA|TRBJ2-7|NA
CASSVGTGDVEQYF
TGTGCCAGCAGCGTAGGGACTGGTGACGTCGAGCAGTACTTC
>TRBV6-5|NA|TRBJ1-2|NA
CASSYGEGLNYGYTF
TGTGCCAGCAGTTACGGTGAGGGACTGAACTATGGCTACACCTTC
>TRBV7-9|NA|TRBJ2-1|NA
CASSVRSYNEQFF
TGTGCCAGCAGCGTACGGTCCTACAATGAGCAGTTCTTC
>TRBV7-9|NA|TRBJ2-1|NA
CASSLDGYNEQFF
TGTGCCAGCAGCTTAGACGGTTACAATGAGCAGTTCTTC
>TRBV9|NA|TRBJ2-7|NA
CASSGRTDAYEQYF
TGTGCCAGCAGCGGACGGACAGATGCCTACGAGCAGTACTTC
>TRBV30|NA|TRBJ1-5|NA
CAWSVDQESNQPQHF
TGTGCCTGGAGTGTGGACCAGGAGAGCAATCAGCCCCAGCATTTT
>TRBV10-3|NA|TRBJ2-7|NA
CAISEGASYEQYF
TGTGCCATCAGTGAGGGGGCATCCTACGAGCAGTACTTC
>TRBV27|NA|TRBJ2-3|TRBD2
CASSPLWVAGPDTQYF
TGTGCCAGCAGTCCCCTTTGGGTAGCGGGGCCAGATACGCAGTATTTT
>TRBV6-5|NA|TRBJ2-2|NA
CASSYGAGELFF
TGTGCCAGCAGTTACGGGGCCGGGGAGCTGTTTTTT
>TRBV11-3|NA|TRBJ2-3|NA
CASSPRTGTDTQYF
TGTGCCAGCAGCCCCCGGACCGGCACAGATACGCAGTATTTT
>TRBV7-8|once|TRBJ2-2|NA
CASSPGGLRELFF
TGTGCCAGCAGCCCTGGGGGACTCCGGGAGCTGTTTTTT
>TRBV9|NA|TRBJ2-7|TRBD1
CASSEGDRNYEQYF
TGTGCCAGCAGCGAGGGGGACAGAAACTACGAGCAGTACTTC
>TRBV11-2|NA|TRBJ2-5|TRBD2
CASSLLLAAGGQETQYF
TGTGCCAGCAGCTTACTCCTGGCGGCGGGGGGCCAAGAGACCCAGTACTTC
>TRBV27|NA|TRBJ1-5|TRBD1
CATGRTGSNQPQHF
TGTGCCACCGGTCGGACAGGGAGCAATCAGCCCCAGCATTTT
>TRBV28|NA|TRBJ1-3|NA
CASSFGSSSGNTIYF
TGTGCCAGCAGTTTTGGCAGCTCTTCTGGAAACACCATATATTTT
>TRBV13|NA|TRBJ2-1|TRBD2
CASSLWSSGRMNEQFF
TGTGCCAGCAGCTTATGGTCTAGCGGGAGGATGAATGAGCAGTTCTTC
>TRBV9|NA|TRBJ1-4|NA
CASSGEGGVREKLFF
TGTGCCAGCAGCGGTGAAGGTGGTGTCAGGGAAAAACTGTTTTTT
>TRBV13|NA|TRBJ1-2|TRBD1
CASSSWDSSYGYTF
TGTGCCAGCAGCTCTTGGGACAGTAGCTATGGCTACACCTTC
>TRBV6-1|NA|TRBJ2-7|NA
CASRAGNYEQYF
TGTGCCAGCAGGGCAGGGAACTACGAGCAGTACTTC
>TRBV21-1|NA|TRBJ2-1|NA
CASSKALGLAGSAYNEQFF
TGTGCCAGCAGCAAAGCGCTGGGACTAGCGGGATCGGCCTACAATGAGCAGTTCTTC
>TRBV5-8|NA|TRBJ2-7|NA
CASSFIDTYYEQYF
TGTGCCAGCAGCTTTATTGACACCTACTACGAGCAGTACTTC
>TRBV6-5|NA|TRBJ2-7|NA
CASRTGYEQYF
TGTGCCAGCAGGACAGGTTACGAGCAGTACTTC
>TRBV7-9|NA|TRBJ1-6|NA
CASSQQGMVDNSPLHF
TGTGCCAGCAGCCAACAGGGAATGGTCGACAATTCACCCCTCCACTTT
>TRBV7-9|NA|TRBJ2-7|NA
CASSLGANYEQYF
TGTGCCAGCAGCTTAGGGGCCAACTACGAGCAGTACTTC
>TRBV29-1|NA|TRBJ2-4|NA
CSAVGANIQYF
TGCAGCGCGGTGGGAGCAAACATTCAGTACTTC
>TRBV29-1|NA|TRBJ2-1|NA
CSVEANSNEQFF
TGCAGCGTTGAAGCCAACAGCAATGAGCAGTTCTTC
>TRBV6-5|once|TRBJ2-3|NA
CASSSDRRASTDTQYF
TGTGCCAGCAGTTCGGACCGCCGGGCTAGCACAGATACGCAGTATTTT
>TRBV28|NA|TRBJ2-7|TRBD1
CASSFPGQGVDEQYF
TGTGCCAGCAGTTTCCCGGGACAGGGGGTTGACGAGCAGTACTTC
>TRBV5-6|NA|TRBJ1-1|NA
CASSLGPRESSEAFF
TGTGCCAGCAGCTTAGGTCCCAGGGAATCCTCTGAAGCTTTCTTT
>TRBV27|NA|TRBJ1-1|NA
CASSLSGGLVEAFF
TGTGCCAGCAGTTTATCCGGGGGCTTGGTTGAAGCTTTCTTT
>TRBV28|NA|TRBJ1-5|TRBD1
CASSLWAPGGGYSNQPQHF
TGTGCCAGCAGTTTATGGGCGCCAGGGGGGGGATATAGCAATCAGCCCCAGCATTTT